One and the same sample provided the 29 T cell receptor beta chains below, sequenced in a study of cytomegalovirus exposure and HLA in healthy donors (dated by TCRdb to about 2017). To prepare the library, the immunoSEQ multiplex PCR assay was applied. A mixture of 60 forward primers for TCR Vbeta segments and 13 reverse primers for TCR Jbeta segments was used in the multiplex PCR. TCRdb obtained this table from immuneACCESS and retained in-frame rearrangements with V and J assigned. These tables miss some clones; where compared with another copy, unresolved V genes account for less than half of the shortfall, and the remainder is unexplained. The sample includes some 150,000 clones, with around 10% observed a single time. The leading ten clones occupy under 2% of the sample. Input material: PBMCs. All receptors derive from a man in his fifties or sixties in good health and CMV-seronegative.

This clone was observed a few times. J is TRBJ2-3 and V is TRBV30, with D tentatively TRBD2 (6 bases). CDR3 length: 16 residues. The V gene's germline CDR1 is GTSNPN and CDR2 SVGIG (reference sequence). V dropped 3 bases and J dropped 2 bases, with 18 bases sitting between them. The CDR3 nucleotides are TGTGCCTGGAGATATAAAGAGTGGGGACTCACAGATACGCAGTATTTT. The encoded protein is CAWRYKEWGLTDTQYF.

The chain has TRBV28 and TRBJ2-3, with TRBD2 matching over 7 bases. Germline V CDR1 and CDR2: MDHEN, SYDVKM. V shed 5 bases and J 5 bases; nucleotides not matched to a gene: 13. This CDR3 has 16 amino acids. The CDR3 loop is CASSMGTNLLGDTQYF. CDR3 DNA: TGTGCCAGCAGTATGGGGACTAACCTTTTAGGAGATACGCAGTATTTT.

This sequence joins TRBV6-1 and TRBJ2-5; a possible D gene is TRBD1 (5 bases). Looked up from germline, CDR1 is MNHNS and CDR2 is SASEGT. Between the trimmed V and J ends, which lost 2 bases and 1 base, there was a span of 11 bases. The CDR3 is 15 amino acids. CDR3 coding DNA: TGTGCCAGCAGTGAACCCCAGGGATTCCAAGAGACCCAGTACTTC. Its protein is CASSEPQGFQETQYF.

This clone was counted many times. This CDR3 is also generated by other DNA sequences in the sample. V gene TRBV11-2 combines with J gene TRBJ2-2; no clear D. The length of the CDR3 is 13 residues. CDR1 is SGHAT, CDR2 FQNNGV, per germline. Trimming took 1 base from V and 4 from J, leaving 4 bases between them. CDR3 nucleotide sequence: TGTGCCAGCAGCTTAGCGGGCACCGGGGAGCTGTTTTTT. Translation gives CASSLAGTGELFF. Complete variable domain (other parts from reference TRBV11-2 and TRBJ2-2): EAGVAQSPRYKIIEKRQSVAFWCNPISGHATLYWYQQILGQGPKLLIQFQNNGVVDDSQLPKDRFSAERLKGVDSTLKIQPAKLEDSAVYLCASSLAGTGELFFGEGSRLTVL.

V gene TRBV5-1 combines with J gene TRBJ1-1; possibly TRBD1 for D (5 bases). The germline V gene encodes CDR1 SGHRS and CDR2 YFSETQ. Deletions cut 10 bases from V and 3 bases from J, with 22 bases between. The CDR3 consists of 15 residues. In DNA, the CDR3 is TGCGCCTCCCGAGAGGGGAGGGGTCTCCACACTGAAGCTTTCTTT. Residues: CASREGRGLHTEAFF.

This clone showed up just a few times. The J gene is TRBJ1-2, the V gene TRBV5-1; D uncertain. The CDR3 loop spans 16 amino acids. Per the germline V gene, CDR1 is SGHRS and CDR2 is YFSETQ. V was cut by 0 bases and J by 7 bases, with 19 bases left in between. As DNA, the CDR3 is TGCGCCAGCAGCTTGGCCTTGAACAGCTACTCACCTGGCTACACCTTC. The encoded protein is CASSLALNSYSPGYTF.

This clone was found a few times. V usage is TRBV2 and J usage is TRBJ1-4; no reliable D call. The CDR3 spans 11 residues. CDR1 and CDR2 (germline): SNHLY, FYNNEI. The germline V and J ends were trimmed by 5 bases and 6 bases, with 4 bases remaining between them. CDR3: CASSPYEKLFF. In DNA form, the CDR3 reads TGTGCCAGCAGTCCGTATGAAAAACTGTTTTTT.

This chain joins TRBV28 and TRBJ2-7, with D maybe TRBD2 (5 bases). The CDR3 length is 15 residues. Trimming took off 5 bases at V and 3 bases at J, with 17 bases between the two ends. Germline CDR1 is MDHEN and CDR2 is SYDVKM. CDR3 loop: CASSLPIGGGYEQYF. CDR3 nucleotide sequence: TGTGCCAGCAGTCTCCCCATAGGAGGAGGCTACGAGCAGTACTTC.

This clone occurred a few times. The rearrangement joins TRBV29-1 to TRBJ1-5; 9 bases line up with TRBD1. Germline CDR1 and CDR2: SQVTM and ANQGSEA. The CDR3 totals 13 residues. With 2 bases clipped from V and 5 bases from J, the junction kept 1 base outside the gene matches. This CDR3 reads CSVETGGDQPQHF. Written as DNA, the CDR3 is TGCAGCGTTGAAACAGGGGGCGATCAGCCCCAGCATTTT.

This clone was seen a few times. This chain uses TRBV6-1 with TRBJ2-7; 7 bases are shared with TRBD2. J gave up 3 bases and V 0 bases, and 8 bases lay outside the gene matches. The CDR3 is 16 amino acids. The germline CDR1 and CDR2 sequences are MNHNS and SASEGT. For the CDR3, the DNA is TGTGCCAGCAGTGAAGCCGCTGGGAGGGCAGGCTACGAGCAGTACTTC. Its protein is CASSEAAGRAGYEQYF.

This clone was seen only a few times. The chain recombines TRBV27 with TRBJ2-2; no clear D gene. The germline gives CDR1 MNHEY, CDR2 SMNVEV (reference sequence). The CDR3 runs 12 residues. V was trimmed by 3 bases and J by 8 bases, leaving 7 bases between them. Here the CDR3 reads CASSFPEGELFF. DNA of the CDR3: TGTGCCAGCAGTTTTCCGGAGGGGGAGCTGTTTTTT.

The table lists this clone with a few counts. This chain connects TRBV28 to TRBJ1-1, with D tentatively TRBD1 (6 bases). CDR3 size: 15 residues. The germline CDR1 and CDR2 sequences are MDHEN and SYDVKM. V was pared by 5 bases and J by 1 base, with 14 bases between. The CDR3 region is CASSPPGHPNTEAFF. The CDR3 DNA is TGTGCCAGCAGTCCGCCGGGACACCCGAACACTGAAGCTTTCTTT.

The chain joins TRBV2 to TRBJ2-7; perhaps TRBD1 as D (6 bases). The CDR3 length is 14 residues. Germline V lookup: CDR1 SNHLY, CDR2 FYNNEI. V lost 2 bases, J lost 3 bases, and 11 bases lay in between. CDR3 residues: CASSEKDRIYEQYF. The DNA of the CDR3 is TGTGCCAGCAGTGAAAAGGACAGAATCTACGAGCAGTACTTC.

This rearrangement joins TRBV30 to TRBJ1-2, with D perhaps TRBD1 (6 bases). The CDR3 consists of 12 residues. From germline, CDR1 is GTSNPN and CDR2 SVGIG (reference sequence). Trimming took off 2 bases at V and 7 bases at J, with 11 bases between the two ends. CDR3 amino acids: CAWSSGQVGYTF. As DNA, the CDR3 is TGTGCCTGGAGTTCGGGACAAGTTGGCTACACCTTC.

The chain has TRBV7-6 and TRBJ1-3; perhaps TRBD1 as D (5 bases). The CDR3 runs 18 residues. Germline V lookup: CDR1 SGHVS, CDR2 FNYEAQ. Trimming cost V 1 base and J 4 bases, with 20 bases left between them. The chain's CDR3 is CASSLGAGTGLHGNTIYF. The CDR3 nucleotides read TGTGCCAGCAGCTTAGGGGCAGGGACGGGACTTCACGGAAACACCATATATTTT.

The CDR3, as DNA: TGCGCCAGCAGTGAGCTAGCGGGAGCTGTTGGGGAGCAGTACTTC. Its translation is CASSELAGAVGEQYF. The chain joins TRBV10-1 to TRBJ2-7; the match to TRBD2 covers 10 bases. This CDR3 comprises 15 residues. In germline, CDR1 is WNHNN, CDR2 SYGVQD (reference sequence). The V gene end was trimmed by 2 bases and the J gene end by 7 bases; junction bases not matched to a gene: 8.

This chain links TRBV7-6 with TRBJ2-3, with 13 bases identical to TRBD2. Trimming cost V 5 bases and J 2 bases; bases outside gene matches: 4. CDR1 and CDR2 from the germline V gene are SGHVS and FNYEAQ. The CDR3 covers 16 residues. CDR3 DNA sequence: TGTGCCAGCAGCCTGGGACTAGCGGGGAACACAGATACGCAGTATTTT. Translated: CASSLGLAGNTDTQYF.

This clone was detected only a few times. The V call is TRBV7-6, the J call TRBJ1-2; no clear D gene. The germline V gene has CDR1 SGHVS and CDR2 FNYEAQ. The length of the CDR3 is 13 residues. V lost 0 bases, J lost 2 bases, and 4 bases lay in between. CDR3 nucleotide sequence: TGTGCCAGCAGCTTAGCGGGCAACTATGGCTACACCTTC. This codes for CASSLAGNYGYTF.

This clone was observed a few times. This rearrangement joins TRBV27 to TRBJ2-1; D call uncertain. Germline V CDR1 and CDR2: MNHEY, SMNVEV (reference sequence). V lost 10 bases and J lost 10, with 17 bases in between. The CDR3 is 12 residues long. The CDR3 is CATSPVGTEQFF. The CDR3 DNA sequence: TGTGCCACTTCCCCCGTGGGCACCGAGCAGTTCTTC.

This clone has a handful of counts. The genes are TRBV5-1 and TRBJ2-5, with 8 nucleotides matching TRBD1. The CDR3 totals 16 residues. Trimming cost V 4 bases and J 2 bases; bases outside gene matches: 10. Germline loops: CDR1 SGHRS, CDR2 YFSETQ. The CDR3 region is CASSLGQGGNQETQYF. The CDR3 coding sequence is TGCGCCAGCAGCCTCGGACAGGGTGGGAATCAAGAGACCCAGTACTTC.

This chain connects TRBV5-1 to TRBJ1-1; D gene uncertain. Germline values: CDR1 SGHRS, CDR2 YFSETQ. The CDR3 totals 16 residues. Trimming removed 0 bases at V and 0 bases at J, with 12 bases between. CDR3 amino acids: CASSLGRGGMNTEAFF. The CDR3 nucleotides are TGCGCCAGCAGCTTGGGGCGCGGAGGCATGAACACTGAAGCTTTCTTT.

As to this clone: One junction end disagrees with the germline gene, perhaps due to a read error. The CDR3 sequence is CGGTGAIRGNQPQHF. The DNA for the CDR3 is TGCGGGGGGACAGGGGCGATTAGGGGCAATCAGCCCCAGCATTTT. V is TRBV5-4 and J is TRBJ1-5, with TRBD1 matching 10 bases. The CDR3 totals 15 residues. Germline V gene sequence: CDR1 SGHNT, CDR2 YYREEE (reference sequence).

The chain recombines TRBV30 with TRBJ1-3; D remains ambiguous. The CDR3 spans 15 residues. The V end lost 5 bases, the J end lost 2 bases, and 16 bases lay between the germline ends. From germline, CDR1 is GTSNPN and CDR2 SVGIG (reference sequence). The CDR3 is CAWAHPVQAGNTIYF. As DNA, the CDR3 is TGTGCCTGGGCCCATCCCGTGCAGGCTGGAAACACCATATATTTT.

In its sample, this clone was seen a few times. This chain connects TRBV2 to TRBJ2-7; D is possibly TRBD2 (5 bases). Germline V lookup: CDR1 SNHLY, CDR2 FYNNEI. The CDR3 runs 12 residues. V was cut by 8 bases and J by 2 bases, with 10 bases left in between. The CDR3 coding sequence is TGTGCCAGCGCCCGGGAAACCTACGAGCAGTACTTC. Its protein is CASARETYEQYF.

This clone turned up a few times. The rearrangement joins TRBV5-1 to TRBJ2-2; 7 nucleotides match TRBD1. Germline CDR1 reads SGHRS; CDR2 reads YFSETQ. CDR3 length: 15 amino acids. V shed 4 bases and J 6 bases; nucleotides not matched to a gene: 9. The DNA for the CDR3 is TGCGCCAGCAGCCCAGGGACAGAACTCCCCGGGGAGCTGTTTTTT. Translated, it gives CASSPGTELPGELFF.

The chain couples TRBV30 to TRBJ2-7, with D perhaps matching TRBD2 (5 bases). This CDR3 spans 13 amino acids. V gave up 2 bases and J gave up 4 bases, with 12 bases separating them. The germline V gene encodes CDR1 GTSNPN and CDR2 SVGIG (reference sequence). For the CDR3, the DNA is TGTGCCTGGAGTTCGGGCAGGACTTACGAGCAGTACTTC. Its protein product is CAWSSGRTYEQYF.

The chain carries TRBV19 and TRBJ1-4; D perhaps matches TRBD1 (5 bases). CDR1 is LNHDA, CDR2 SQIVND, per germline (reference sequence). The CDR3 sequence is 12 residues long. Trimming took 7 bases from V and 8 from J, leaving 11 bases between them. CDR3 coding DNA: TGTGCCAGTAAAGTACGGGGGGAAAAACTGTTTTTT. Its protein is CASKVRGEKLFF.

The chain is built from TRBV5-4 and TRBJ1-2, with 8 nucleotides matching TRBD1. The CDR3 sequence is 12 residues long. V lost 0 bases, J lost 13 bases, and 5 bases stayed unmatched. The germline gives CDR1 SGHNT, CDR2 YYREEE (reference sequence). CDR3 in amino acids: CASSLEDRGTTF. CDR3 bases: TGTGCCAGCAGCTTGGAAGACAGGGGAACCACCTTC.

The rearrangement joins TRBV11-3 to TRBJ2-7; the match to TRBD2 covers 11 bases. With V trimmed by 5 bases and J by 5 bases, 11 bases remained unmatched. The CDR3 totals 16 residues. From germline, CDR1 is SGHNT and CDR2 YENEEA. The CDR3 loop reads CASSPGASGRFNEQYF. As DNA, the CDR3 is TGTGCCAGCAGCCCTGGGGCTAGCGGGAGGTTCAACGAGCAGTACTTC.